The source of this T cell receptor (beta chain) is a study of control samples from healthy donors and cancer patients. Germline CDR1 is SGHTA and CDR2 is FQGNSA. This CDR3 region has 13 residues. Trimming took off 3 bases at V and 2 bases at J, with 8 bases between the two ends. Sequencing used immunoSEQ multiplex PCR; TCRdb keeps in-frame clones, though not all of them. Here the sample spans about 20,000 clones, around 83% being singletons. The clonotype was recovered from a man aged 60 to 75 with head and neck cancer. This chain connects TRBV7-2 to TRBJ2-7, with D possibly being TRBD1 (6 bases). Input material: PBMCs. The CDR3 DNA sequence: TGTGCCAGCAGCTTTGACAGGCCCTACGAGCAGTACTTC. It codes for CASSFDRPYEQYF.